This TCR beta chain was sequenced in a study of T cells in Graves' hyperthyroidism and ophthalmopathy (dated by TCRdb to between 2017 and 2020). For the wider study: A discovery cohort of roughly 96 patients, approximately 45 with Graves' ophthalmopathy and approximately 60 with stable Graves' hyperthyroidism, was used to find distinguishing TCR V-J signatures. Whether ophthalmopathy could be predicted prospectively was tested in an independent validation cohort made up of about 20 hyperthyroidism patients plus 17 patients who later progressed to ophthalmopathy. The approximately 90 discovery patients were divided at random into training and test sets in a 7:3 ratio. In about 6 Graves' hyperthyroidism patients, the study also compared T-cell repertoires from thyroid tissue with T-cell repertoires from blood. Following sampling, methimazole starting at 30 mg daily was given to hyperthyroidism patients, and high-dose intravenous methylprednisolone was given to ophthalmopathy patients. TCR Vbeta CDR3 sequencing of 130 to 150 peripheral blood samples (approximately 44 ophthalmopathy, roughly 74 hyperthyroidism and roughly 17 progressor patients) is reported in the paper. Points the paper makes about the study in general: In validation, progression to ophthalmopathy was predicted by the model with more than 65% sensitivity and 72% to 85% specificity, a median of about 6 months before onset. Blood samples also contained most of the expanded thyroid clonotypes (frequency above 0.001), which suggests that blood repertoires may reflect thyroid immune responses. No statistical method was used to fix the sample size in advance, and group allocation was not hidden from the investigators. A 13 V-J signature model separated ophthalmopathy from stable hyperthyroidism, with around 91% sensitivity and roughly 81% specificity in cross-validation and 80%/75% in testing.

This clonotype has ten or more counts. Its recognized antigen is unknown. No quality values exist for individual bases; no much larger clone is one base distant. Stable Graves' hyperthyroidism was defined as no progression to ophthalmopathy during 18 months of follow-up. Hyperthyroidism patients were newly diagnosed, had a disease duration of under 2 months, and were aged 18 to 65 years. Patients with uncontrolled infections, other autoimmune diseases, pregnancy or lactation were excluded. Clinical symptoms, serum thyroxine and TRAb, thyroid ultrasound, and orbital computed tomography formed the basis for the diagnoses. Total RNA was extracted with Trizol reagent, and quality was checked on an Agilent 2100 Bioanalyzer. Via the germline V gene, CDR1 is SGHTA and CDR2 FQGTGA. From its cysteine to its phenylalanine, the CDR3 spans 17 amino acids. The retained sequence is limited to the CDR3, 51 bases, with the frame set at the first base. The V end loses 4 bases and the J end loses 4 bases, and a stretch of 22 bases separates them.

The TCR beta CDR3 regions were amplified from the RNA transcripts. The TCR CDR3 was subjected to a first round of RT-PCR using the HTBI primer set and the Qiagen OneStep RT-PCR kit. Libraries were constructed in a second round of multiplex PCR, after which size selection and purification were carried out. The libraries were sequenced on an Illumina HiSeq2000 using paired-end 100 bp reads. On the study's bioinformatics: SOAPnuke was used to process the raw data, removing reads that contained adapters or uncalled bases, had a mean Phred below 15, or lacked an exact match to the constant primer or identifier. COPE v1.2.5 was used to merge the high-quality paired reads, and each unique nucleotide sequence was defined as a clonotype. MiTCR v1.1 was used to align clonotypes to the IMGT TRBV, TRBD and TRBJ reference segments. Only V-J combinations with frequency above 0.0001, covering 99% to 99.2% of repertoires, were analysed. The TCS score was defined as F50 (clonal expansion) divided by E x V (chaos), with BLOSUM62-based TCRdist calculated between CDR3 peptides within each V-J. Welch's t-statistics and random forest reduced several hundred V-J features to fewer than 15, which were used in a naive Bayes classifier (R e1071). The similarity between thyroid and blood repertoires was quantified using the Morisita-Horn index. The public reads were reprocessed in TCRdb via fastp at Q25 and MiXCR, keeping in-frame beta chains. Every distinct CDR3 protein forms one entry, paired with its most common genes and DNA. The V and J calls were determined by TCRdb, not by the authors. For this sample there are a few hundred thousand distinct CDR3 sequences; roughly 46% appear just once. Clones ranked in the top ten supply around 7.7% of the sample.

Sequencing was done on a sample of peripheral blood or thyroid tissue (not recorded which). The sequence links TRBV7-3 to TRBJ1-1; the D gene cannot be named for sure. This receptor was taken from a woman aged 18-29 years with Graves' hyperthyroidism. The DNA sequence is given as TGTGCCAGCAGCTCCGTTGGTGTGGTAAATCGGGGCACTGAAGCTTTCTTT. The encoded protein is CASSSVGVVNRGTEAFF.